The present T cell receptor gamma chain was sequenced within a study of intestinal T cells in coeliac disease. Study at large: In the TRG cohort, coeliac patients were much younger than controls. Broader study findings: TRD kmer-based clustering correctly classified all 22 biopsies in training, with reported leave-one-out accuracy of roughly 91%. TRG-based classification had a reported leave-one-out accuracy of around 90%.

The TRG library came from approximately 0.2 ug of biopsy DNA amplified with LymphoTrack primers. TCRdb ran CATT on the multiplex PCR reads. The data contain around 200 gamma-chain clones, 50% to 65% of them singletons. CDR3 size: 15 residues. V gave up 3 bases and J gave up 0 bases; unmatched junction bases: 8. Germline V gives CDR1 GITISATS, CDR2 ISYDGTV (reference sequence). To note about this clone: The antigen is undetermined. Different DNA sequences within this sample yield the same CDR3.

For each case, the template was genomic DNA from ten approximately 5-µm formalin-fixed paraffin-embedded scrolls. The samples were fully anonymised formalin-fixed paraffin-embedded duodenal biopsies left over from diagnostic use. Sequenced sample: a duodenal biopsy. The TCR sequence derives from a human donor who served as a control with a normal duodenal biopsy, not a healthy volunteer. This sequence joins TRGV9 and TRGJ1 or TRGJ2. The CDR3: CALWEPSPNYYKKLF. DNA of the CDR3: TGTGCCTTGTGGGAGCCCAGCCCGAATTATTATAAGAAACTCTTT.